This T cell receptor beta chain was identified in a study of cytomegalovirus exposure and HLA in healthy donors. The CDR3 length is 11 residues. The V gene's germline CDR1 is SGHNT and CDR2 YYREEE (reference sequence). V was cut by 9 bases and J by 10 bases, with 14 bases left in between. With 60 Vbeta and 13 Jbeta primers, the PCR was carried out. Some clones are missing from TCRdb's copy, which holds only in-frame ones; the method was immunoSEQ multiplex PCR. The table lists 150,000 to 200,000 clones, about three quarters of them singletons. The source material was PBMCs. The source is a man younger than 35 in good health and CMV-seropositive. The chain recombines TRBV5-4 with TRBJ2-1, with a weak D call TRBD1 (5 bases). CDR3 amino acids: CATPPGAEQFF. For the CDR3, the DNA is TGTGCCACCCCGCCTGGGGCAGAGCAGTTCTTC.